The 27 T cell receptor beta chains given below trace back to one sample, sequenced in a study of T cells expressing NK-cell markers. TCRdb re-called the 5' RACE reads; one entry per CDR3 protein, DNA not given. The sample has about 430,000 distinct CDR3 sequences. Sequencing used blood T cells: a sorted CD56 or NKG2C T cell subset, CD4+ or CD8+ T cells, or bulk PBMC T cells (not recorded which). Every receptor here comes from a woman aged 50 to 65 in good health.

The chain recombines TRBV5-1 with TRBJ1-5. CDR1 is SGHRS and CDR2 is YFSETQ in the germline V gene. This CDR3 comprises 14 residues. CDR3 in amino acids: CASSLTGKNQPQHF.

CDR3 amino acids: CASSLYTDTQYF. The chain combines TRBV7-9 with TRBJ2-3. Per germline, CDR1 SEHNR and CDR2 FQNEAQ (reference sequence). This CDR3 has 12 amino acids.

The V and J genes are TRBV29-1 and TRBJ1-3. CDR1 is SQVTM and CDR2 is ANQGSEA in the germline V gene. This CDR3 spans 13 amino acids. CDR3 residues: CSVEIRSGNTIYF.

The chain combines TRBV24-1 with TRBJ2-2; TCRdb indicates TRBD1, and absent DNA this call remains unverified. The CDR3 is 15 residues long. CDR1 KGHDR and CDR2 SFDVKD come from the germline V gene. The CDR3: CATSDGTGRAGELFF.

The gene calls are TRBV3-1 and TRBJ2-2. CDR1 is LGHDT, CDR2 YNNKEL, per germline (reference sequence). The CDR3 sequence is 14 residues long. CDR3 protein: CASSQPETTGELFF. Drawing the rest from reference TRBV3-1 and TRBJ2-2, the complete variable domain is DTAVSQTPKYLVTQMGNDKSIKCEQNLGHDTMYWYKQDSKKFLKIMFSYNNKELIINETVPNRFSPKSPDKAHLNLHINSLELGDSAVYFCASSQPETTGELFFGEGSRLTVL.

CDR3 sequence: CASSSDRGDFLNTEAFF. The chain carries TRBV12-3 or TRBV12-4 and TRBJ1-1; TCRdb reports TRBD1, a call that lacks DNA to check it against. This CDR3 region has 17 residues.

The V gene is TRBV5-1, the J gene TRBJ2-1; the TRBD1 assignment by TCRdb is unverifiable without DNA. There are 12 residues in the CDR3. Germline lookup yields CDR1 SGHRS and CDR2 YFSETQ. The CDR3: CASSFRQGKQFF.

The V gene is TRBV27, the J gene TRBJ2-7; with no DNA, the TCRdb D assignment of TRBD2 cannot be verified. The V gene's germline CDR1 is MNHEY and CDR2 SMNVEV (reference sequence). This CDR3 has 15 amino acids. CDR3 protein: CASSTGTSGPGEQYF.

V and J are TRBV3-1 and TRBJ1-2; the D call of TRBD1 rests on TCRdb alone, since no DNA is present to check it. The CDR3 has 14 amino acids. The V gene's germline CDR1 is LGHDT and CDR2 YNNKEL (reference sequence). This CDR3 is CASSQEDREYGYTF.

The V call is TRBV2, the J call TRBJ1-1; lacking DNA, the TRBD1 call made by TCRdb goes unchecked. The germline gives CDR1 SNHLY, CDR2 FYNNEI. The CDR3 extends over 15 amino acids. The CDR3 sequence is CASSRDSLPNTEAFF.

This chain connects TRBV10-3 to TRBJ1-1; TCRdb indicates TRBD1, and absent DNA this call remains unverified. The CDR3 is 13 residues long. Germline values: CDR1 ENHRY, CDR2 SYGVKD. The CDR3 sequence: CALRTGEVTEAFF.

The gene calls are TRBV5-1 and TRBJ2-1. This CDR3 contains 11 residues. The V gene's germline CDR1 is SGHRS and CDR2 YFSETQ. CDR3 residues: CASTDRNEQFF.

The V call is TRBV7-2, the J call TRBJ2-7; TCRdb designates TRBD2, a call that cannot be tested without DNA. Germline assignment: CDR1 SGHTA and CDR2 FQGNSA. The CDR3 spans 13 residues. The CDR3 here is CASSRLAGYEQYF.

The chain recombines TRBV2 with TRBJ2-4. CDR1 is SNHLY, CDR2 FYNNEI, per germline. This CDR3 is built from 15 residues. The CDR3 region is CASLGSLTGKNIQYF. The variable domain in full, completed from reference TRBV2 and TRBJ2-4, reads EPEVTQTPSHQVTQMGQEVILRCVPISNHLYFYWYRQILGQKVEFLVSFYNNEISEKSEIFDDQFSVERPDGSNFTLKIRSTKLEDSAMYFCASLGSLTGKNIQYFGAGTRLSVL.

The CDR3 region is CASSSGGTGLIYEQYF. The rearrangement links TRBV5-1 to TRBJ2-7; the TCRdb call, TRBD1, lacks DNA for checking. The CDR3 has 16 amino acids. Germline CDR1 is SGHRS and CDR2 is YFSETQ.

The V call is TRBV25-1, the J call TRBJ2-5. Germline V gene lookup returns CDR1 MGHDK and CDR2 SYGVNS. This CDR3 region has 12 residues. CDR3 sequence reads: CASSEVQETQYF. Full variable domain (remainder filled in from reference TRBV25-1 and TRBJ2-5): EADIYQTPRYLVIGTGKKITLECSQTMGHDKMYWYQQDPGMELHLIHYSYGVNSTEKGDLSSESTVSRIRTEHFPLTLESARPSHTSQYLCASSEVQETQYFGPGTRLLVL.

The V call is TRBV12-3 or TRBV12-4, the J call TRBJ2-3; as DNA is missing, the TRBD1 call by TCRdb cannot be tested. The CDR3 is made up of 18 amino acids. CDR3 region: CASSSIGTRGAVTDTQYF.

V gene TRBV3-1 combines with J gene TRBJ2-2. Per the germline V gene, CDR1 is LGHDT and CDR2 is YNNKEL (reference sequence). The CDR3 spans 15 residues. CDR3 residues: CAAAQGDLNTGELFF.

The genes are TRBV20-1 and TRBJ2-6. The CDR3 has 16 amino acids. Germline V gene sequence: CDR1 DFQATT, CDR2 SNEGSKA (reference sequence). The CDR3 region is CSARSRESSGANVLTF.

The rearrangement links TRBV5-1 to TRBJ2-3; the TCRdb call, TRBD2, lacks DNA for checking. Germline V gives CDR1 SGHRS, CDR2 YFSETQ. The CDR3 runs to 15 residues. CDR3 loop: CASSFKRGITDTQYF.

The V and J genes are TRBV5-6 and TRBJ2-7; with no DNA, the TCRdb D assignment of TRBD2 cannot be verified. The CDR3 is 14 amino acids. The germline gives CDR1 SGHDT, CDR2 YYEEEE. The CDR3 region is CASSRGRVGYEQYF. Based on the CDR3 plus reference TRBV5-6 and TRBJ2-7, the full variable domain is DAGVTQSPTHLIKTRGQQVTLRCSPKSGHDTVSWYQQALGQGPQFIFQYYEEEERQRGNFPDRFSGHQFPNYSSELNVNALLLGDSALYLCASSRGRVGYEQYFGPGTRLTVT.

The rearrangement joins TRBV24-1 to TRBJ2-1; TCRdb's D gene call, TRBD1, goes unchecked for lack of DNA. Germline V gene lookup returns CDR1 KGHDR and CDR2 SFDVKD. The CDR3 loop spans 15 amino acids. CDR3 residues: CATSEGGTGENEQFF.

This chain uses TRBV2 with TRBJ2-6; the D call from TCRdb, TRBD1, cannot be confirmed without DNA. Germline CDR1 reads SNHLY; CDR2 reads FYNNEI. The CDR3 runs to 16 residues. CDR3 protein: CASKFPGASGANVLTF.

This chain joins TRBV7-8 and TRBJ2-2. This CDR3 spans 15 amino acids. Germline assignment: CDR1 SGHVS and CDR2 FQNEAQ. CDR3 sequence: CASSPTDSDTGELFF.

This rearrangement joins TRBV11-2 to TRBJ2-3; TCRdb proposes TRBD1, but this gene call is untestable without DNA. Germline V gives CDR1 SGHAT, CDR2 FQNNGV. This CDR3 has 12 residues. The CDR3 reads CATNRASDTQYF.

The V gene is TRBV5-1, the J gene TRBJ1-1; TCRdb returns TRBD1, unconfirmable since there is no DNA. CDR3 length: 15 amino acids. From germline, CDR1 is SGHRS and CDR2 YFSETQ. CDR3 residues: CASSSGTGIVTEAFF. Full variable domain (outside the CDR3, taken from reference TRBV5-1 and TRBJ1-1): KAGVTQTPRYLIKTRGQQVTLSCSPISGHRSVSWYQQTPGQGLQFLFEYFSETQRNKGNFPGRFSGRQFSNSRSEMNVSTLELGDSALYLCASSSGTGIVTEAFFGQGTRLTVV.

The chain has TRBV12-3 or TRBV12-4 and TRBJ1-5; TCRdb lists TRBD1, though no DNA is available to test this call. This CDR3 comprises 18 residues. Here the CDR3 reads CASSLVTGTENSNQPQHF.